This T cell receptor beta chain was recovered during a study of blood T cell repertoires in COVID-19. Per the germline V gene, CDR1 is MGHDK and CDR2 is SYGVNS. The CDR3 length is 13 residues. V lost 3 bases to trimming and J lost 11 bases, with 13 bases between them. The table came from immunoSEQ multiplex PCR; TCRdb's copy has only in-frame clones and leaves some out. The profile shows about 210,000 clones, around 86% of them singletons. The TCR was taken from a man younger than 45 in a cohort exposed to, infected with or recovered from COVID-19 (not recorded which). Sequenced sample: PBMCs or T cells enriched from blood (not recorded which). The chain recombines TRBV25-1 with TRBJ1-4; a possible D gene is TRBD1 (6 bases). This chain's CDR3 is CASSEVQGGKLFF. As DNA, the CDR3 is TGTGCCAGCAGTGAGGTACAGGGAGGGAAACTGTTTTTT.